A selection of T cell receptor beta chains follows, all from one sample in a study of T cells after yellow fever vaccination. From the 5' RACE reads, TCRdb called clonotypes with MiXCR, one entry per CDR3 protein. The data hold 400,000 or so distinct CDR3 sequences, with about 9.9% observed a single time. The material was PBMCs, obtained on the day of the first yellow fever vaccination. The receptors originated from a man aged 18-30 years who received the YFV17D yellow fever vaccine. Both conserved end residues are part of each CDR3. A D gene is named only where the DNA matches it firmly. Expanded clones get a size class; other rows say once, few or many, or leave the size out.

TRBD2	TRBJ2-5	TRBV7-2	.	TGTGCCAGCAGGCCGAGACTAGCGGGGGGGCCTGAGACCCAGTACTTC	CASRPRLAGGPETQYF
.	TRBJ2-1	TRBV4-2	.	TGTGCCAGCAGCCAAGAGAATCGTCTCAATGAGCAGTTCTTC	CASSQENRLNEQFF
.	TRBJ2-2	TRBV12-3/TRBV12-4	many	TGTGCCAGTGAGAGGTCCACGAACACCGGGGAGCTGTTTTTT	CASERSTNTGELFF
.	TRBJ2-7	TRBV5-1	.	TGCGCCAGCAGCTTGGGTGGGATTACCGGCTACGAGCAGTACTTC	CASSLGGITGYEQYF
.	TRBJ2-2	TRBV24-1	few	TGTGCCACCAGCGAGAAGCCTGGCACCGGGGAGCTGTTTTTT	CATSEKPGTGELFF
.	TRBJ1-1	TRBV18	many	TGTGCCAGCTCCCTCGACGGGGGCAACACTGAAGCTTTCTTT	CASSLDGGNTEAFF
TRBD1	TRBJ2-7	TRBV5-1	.	TGCGCCAGCAGGCCCCCCGGGACAGGGAGATACGAGCAGTACTTC	CASRPPGTGRYEQYF
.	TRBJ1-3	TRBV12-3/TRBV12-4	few	TGTGCCAGCAATTACATGGAGTATGGAGACACCATATATTTT	CASNYMEYGDTIYF
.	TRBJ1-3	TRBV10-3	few	TGTGCCATCAGTCAGGACAGAAGCTCTGGAAACACCATATATTTT	CAISQDRSSGNTIYF
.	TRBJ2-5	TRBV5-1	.	TGCGCCAGCAGCTTGGCCGGGGGGCGATTGCAAGAGACCCAGTACTTC	CASSLAGGRLQETQYF
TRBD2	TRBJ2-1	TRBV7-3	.	TGTGCCAGCAGCCCACGGGGGGTGCCCTACAATGAGCAGTTCTTC	CASSPRGVPYNEQFF
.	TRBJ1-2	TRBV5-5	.	TGTGCCAGCAGCCCGGGGATCCTCTGTGGCTACACCTTC	CASSPGILCGYTF
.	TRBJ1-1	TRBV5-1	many	TGCGCCAGCAGCTGGGACGGGGAGAACACTGAAGCTTTCTTT	CASSWDGENTEAFF
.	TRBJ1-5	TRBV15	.	TGTGCCACCAGCAGAGGGAAAGAGGAGATCAATCAGCCCCAGCATTTT	CATSRGKEEINQPQHF
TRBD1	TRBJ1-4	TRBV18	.	TGTGCCAGCTCAAACAGGGGGCCGACAGCAACTAATGAAAAACTGTTTTTT	CASSNRGPTATNEKLFF
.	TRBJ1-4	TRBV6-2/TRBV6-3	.	TGTGCCAGCAGTTACCCTTCCCGGGGGGGTGAAAAACTGTTTTTT	CASSYPSRGGEKLFF
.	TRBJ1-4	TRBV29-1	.	TGCAGCGTCCCCGGGGGTCCTAATGAAAAACTGTTTTTT	CSVPGGPNEKLFF
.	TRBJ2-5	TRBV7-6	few	TGTGCCAGCAGCTTGAACCTGTGGGAGACCCAGTACTTC	CASSLNLWETQYF
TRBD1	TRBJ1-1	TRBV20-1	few	TGCAGTGCTGGAGATACAGGGGGCGCAGACACTGAAGCTTTCTTT	CSAGDTGGADTEAFF
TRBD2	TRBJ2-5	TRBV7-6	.	TGTGCCAGCAGCTTATTACTAGCGGAGTCGAGGGGCCAGTACTTC	CASSLLLAESRGQYF
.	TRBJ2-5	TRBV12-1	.	TGTGCCAGCAGCTTTGCTCTGACCCCGACAGGGAGGGGGGAGACCCAGTACTTC	CASSFALTPTGRGETQYF
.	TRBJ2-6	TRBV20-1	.	TGCAGTGCTAGCATGTCCAGGGTATATGGGGCCAACGTCCTGACTTTC	CSASMSRVYGANVLTF
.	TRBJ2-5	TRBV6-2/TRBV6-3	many	TGTGCCAGCAGTCTACTCGAGGAGACCCAGTACTTC	CASSLLEETQYF
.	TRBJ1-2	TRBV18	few	TGTGCCAGCTCATTTCGACCATCTAACTATGGCTACACCTTC	CASSFRPSNYGYTF
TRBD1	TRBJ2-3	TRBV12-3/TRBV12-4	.	TGTGCCAGCAGTCTTCAACGACAGGGACGGGATACGCAGTATTTT	CASSLQRQGRDTQYF
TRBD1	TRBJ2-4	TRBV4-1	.	TGCGCCAGCAGCCAAGAACCATCTCCCTCAGGGGGCTCTCAGTACTTC	CASSQEPSPSGGSQYF
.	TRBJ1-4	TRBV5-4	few	TGTGCCAGCAGAGTTTTTGGGGCTGAAAAACTGTTTTTT	CASRVFGAEKLFF
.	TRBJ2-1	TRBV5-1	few	TGCGCCAGCAGCTTGAGGGCAGACCTGGGTGAGCAGTTCTTC	CASSLRADLGEQFF
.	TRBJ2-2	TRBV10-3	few	TGTGCCATCAGTGAAGGGGCCGGGGAGCTGTTTTTT	CAISEGAGELFF
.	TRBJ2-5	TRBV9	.	TGTGCCAGCAGCTTAAGGATCGGAAAGGGGGAGACCCAGTACTTC	CASSLRIGKGETQYF
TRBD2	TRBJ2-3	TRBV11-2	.	TGTGCCAGCAGCTCTATAGCGGGGGGGCAGTCAGATACGCAGTATTTT	CASSSIAGGQSDTQYF
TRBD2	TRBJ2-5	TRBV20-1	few	TGCAGTGCCCCCAGTGGCGGGGGTAGACAAGAGACCCAGTACTTC	CSAPSGGGRQETQYF
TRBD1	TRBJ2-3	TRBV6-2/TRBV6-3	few	TGTGCCAGCAGTCCTCGGACAGGGCGGGGCACAGATACGCAGTATTTT	CASSPRTGRGTDTQYF
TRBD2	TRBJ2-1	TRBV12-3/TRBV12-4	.	TGTGCCAGCCTAGTCGGGGGGGACCTTCGGGAGCAGTTCTTC	CASLVGGDLREQFF
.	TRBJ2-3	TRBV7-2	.	TGTGCCAGCAGCATTCCCGATAATACGCAGTATTTT	CASSIPDNTQYF
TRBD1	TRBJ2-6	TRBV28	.	TGTGCCAGTCTCACTACCGGCTGGACAGGGGGAGGCTCTGGGGCCAACGTCCTGACTTTC	CASLTTGWTGGGSGANVLTF
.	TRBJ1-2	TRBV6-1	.	TGTGCCAGCAGTGAACCGGGACCGACTAACTATGGCTACACCTTC	CASSEPGPTNYGYTF
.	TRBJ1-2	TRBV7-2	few	TGTGCCAGCAGCTCCGACGGAGCTAACTATGGCTACACCTTC	CASSSDGANYGYTF
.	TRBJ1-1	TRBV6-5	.	TGTGCAACCACACGGGGCGGCACTGAAGCTTTCTTT	CATTRGGTEAFF
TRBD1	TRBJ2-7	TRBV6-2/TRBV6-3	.	TGTGCCAGCACCGACCTCCGGGACAGACGTCGCGAGCAGTACTTC	CASTDLRDRRREQYF
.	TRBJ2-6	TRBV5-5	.	TGTGCCAGCAGCCTGAGGGGGACGCGCAACTCTGGGGCCAACGTCCTGACTTTC	CASSLRGTRNSGANVLTF